The 21 T cell receptor beta chains presented below share a single source sample, sequenced in a study of beta chain features in type 1 diabetes. Study-level findings and limits: There was a moderate but significant shortening of TCRB CDR3s in all four CD4+ subsets of Type 1 diabetes patients.

The authors reverse transcribed all of the isolated RNA, so sequencing captured expressed TCRB transcripts. Assay: immunoSEQ multiplex PCR; the TCRdb copy retains only in-frame clones and omits some. Among 300,000 to 450,000 clones listed, around 12% were seen once. For these receptors, no antigen is known. Sequencing was done on a sample of naive CD4+ T cells from blood. These TCRs come from a woman younger than 35 with type 1 diabetes.

This clone was observed a handful of times. The CDR3 reads CAWSVLDFPGTEAFF. The CDR3, as DNA: TGTGCCTGGAGTGTACTCGACTTTCCTGGGACTGAAGCTTTCTTT. The chain has TRBV30 and TRBJ1-1; unclear D gene. V was clipped by 0 bases and J by 5 bases, with 16 bases between them. Per the germline V gene, CDR1 is GTSNPN and CDR2 is SVGIG (reference sequence). The CDR3 has 15 amino acids.

This clone was observed a few times. The genes are TRBV5-1 and TRBJ1-1; D is ambiguous. The CDR3 consists of 14 residues. Trimming left V 5 bases short and J 0 bases short, with 11 bases between. Germline CDR1 is SGHRS and CDR2 is YFSETQ. The CDR3 region is CASSYQNMNTEAFF. The CDR3 DNA reads as TGCGCCAGCAGTTATCAGAACATGAACACTGAAGCTTTCTTT.

This clone was counted only a few times. V is TRBV11-1 and J is TRBJ1-2, with 8 bases lining up with TRBD1. The CDR3 totals 13 residues. Germline V CDR1 and CDR2: SGHAT, FQDESV (reference sequence). The V segment lost 3 bases and the J segment 4 bases; nucleotides outside the gene matches: 1. CDR3 protein: CASSFGQGYGYTF. In DNA, the CDR3 is TGTGCCAGCAGCTTTGGACAGGGCTATGGCTACACCTTC.

The chain links TRBV6-6 to TRBJ2-7; no definite D call. The CDR3 totals 13 residues. The V gene lost 7 bases and the J gene lost 2 bases, with 12 bases spanning the gap. The germline CDR1 and CDR2 sequences are MNHNY and SVGAGI (reference sequence). In DNA form, the CDR3 reads TGTGCCAGCAACCAACTGACAACCTACGAGCAGTACTTC. Its protein is CASNQLTTYEQYF.

This clone was detected only a few times. The gene calls are TRBV7-2 and TRBJ2-3; D is possibly TRBD1 (5 bases). Germline V gene data show CDR1 as SGHTA and CDR2 as FQGNSA. Trimming removed 3 bases at V and 2 bases at J, with 18 bases between. This CDR3 region has 17 residues. The CDR3 DNA is TGTGCCAGCAGCTTCTACAGGACGGGTTATTACACAGATACGCAGTATTTT. Translation gives CASSFYRTGYYTDTQYF. The entire variable domain, with the rest obtained from reference TRBV7-2 and TRBJ2-3, is as follows: GAGVSQSPSNKVTEKGKDVELRCDPISGHTALYWYRQSLGQGLEFLIYFQGNSAPDKSGLPSDRFSAERTGGSVSTLTIQRTQQEDSAVYLCASSFYRTGYYTDTQYFGPGTRLTVL.

The V call is TRBV7-9, the J call TRBJ1-2; D call uncertain. Trimming stripped 4 bases from V and 5 bases from J, with 11 bases between. The CDR3 extends over 13 amino acids. CDR1 and CDR2 from the germline V gene are SEHNR and FQNEAQ (reference sequence). CDR3 residues: CASSSQREYGYTF. In nucleotides, the CDR3 is TGTGCCAGCAGCTCGCAGCGGGAGTATGGCTACACCTTC.

This clone occurred once. The chain combines TRBV5-6 with TRBJ2-3; no reliable D call. Germline V gene data show CDR1 as SGHDT and CDR2 as YYEEEE. This CDR3 contains 14 residues. V lost 1 base and J 3 bases, leaving 9 bases between the germline ends. CDR3 coding DNA: TGTGCCAGCAGCTTGATAGAGATAACAGATACGCAGTATTTT. Residues: CASSLIEITDTQYF.

The rearrangement joins TRBV29-1 to TRBJ2-7, with D possibly matching TRBD2 (6 bases). V was trimmed by 8 bases and J by 5 bases, leaving 16 bases between them. The CDR3 has 12 amino acids. Germline V gene lookup returns CDR1 SQVTM and CDR2 ANQGSEA. Here the CDR3 DNA reads TGCAGCTCAAAATGGGGGGACCACGAGCAGTACTTC. Translated, it gives CSSKWGDHEQYF.

In the case of this clone: The sample has other DNA sequences that encode this CDR3 too. The CDR3 reads CASSPDRQETQYF. CDR3 sequence (DNA): TGTGCCAGCAGTCCTGACAGGCAAGAGACCCAGTACTTC. V usage is TRBV7-2 and J usage is TRBJ2-5, with D perhaps matching TRBD1 (6 bases). Germline V gene data show CDR1 as SGHTA and CDR2 as FQGNSA. Between the trimmed V and J ends, which lost 6 bases and 2 bases, there was a span of 10 bases. The CDR3 spans 13 residues.

This clone occurred a few times. This rearrangement joins TRBV5-1 to TRBJ2-3, with a tentative D call TRBD1 (5 bases). The CDR3 is 14 amino acids. Looked up from germline, CDR1 is SGHRS and CDR2 is YFSETQ. Trimming left V 2 bases short and J 4 bases short, with 11 bases between. CDR3 nucleotide sequence: TGCGCCAGCAGCTTTGGTAGGGGTCCAGATACGCAGTATTTT. It translates to CASSFGRGPDTQYF.

V usage is TRBV21-1 and J usage is TRBJ1-5; the DNA was not used to check the table's D call, TRBD1. TRBV21-1 is given as a pseudogene. The CDR3 covers 14 residues. The CDR3 sequence: CASSLHRQGEPQHF. The CDR3 DNA is TGTGCCAGCAGCCTGCACAGACAGGGCGAGCCCCAGCATTTT.

The chain has TRBV20-1 and TRBJ1-2, with D uncertain. Germline V CDR1 and CDR2: DFQATT, SNEGSKA (reference sequence). The V end was cut by 3 bases, the J end by 8 bases, with 10 bases between. This CDR3 spans 11 amino acids. The CDR3 protein is CSASFAWGYTF. In DNA form, the CDR3 reads TGCAGTGCTAGTTTTGCGTGGGGCTACACCTTC.

The J gene is TRBJ1-1, the V gene TRBV4-2, with 7 bases aligning to TRBD1. The CDR3 spans 19 residues. After removal of 1 base from V and 1 base from J, the junction contained 15 bases not matched to a gene. Germline V gene lookup returns CDR1 LGHNA and CDR2 YNFKEQ. CDR3 coding DNA: TGTGCCAGCAGCCAAGGCGGACTGACAGGGATCTCGTCGAACACTGAAGCTTTCTTT. Its translation: CASSQGGLTGISSNTEAFF.

This sequence joins TRBV18 and TRBJ1-1, with 9 positions matching TRBD1. The germline CDR1 and CDR2 sequences are KGHSH and LQKENI. The CDR3 consists of 16 residues. V was pared by 0 bases and J by 4 bases, with 6 bases of the junction left unmatched. This CDR3 is CASSPPSRQGGTEAFF. DNA for the CDR3: TGTGCCAGCTCACCACCATCCCGACAGGGGGGCACTGAAGCTTTCTTT.

This clone has a handful of counts. The chain is built from TRBV5-6 and TRBJ2-7, with 13 bases matching TRBD2. Germline loops: CDR1 SGHDT, CDR2 YYEEEE. J was trimmed by 2 bases and V by 0 bases; bases with no gene match: 2. The CDR3 consists of 16 residues. The CDR3, as DNA: TGTGCCAGCAGCTTGGCTGGACTAGCGGGGGCCTACGAGCAGTACTTC. It is translated as CASSLAGLAGAYEQYF.

This clone was seen only once. The junction shows a germline mismatch at one end, possibly a read error. The CDR3: CASSSIIGQGSNEQYF. CDR3 coding DNA: TGTGCCAGCAGTAGTATAATCGGGCAGGGAAGCAACGAGCAGTACTTC. The chain is built from TRBV19 and TRBJ2-7, with D tentatively TRBD1 (5 bases). This CDR3 has 16 amino acids. Germline values: CDR1 LNHDA, CDR2 SQIVND (reference sequence). Based on the CDR3 plus reference TRBV19 and TRBJ2-7, the full variable domain is DGGITQSPKYLFRKEGQNVTLSCEQNLNHDAMYWYRQDPGQGLRLIYYSQIVNDFQKGDIAEGYSVSREKKESFPLTVTSAQKNPTAFYLCASSSIIGQGSNEQYFGPGTRLTVT.

The chain carries TRBV18 and TRBJ2-7; TRBD2 agrees at 9 bases. In germline, CDR1 is KGHSH, CDR2 LQKENI. The CDR3 loop spans 16 amino acids. With V trimmed by 1 base and J by 3 bases, 7 bases remained unmatched. The DNA of the CDR3 is TGTGCCAGCTCACCACGTATAGCGGGGGTACTCTACGAGCAGTACTTC. Translation: CASSPRIAGVLYEQYF.

This clone was counted only a few times. The rearrangement uses TRBV9 and TRBJ2-5, with D maybe TRBD1 (7 bases). From germline, CDR1 is SGDLS and CDR2 YYNGEE. Trimming took off 4 bases at V and 2 bases at J, with 12 bases between the two ends. The CDR3 is made up of 14 amino acids. The CDR3 bases are TGTGCCAGCAGCCAGGGGGGCAGACAAGAGACCCAGTACTTC. Encoded protein: CASSQGGRQETQYF. Looking up the rest from reference TRBV9 and TRBJ2-5 gives the full variable domain: DSGVTQTPKHLITATGQRVTLRCSPRSGDLSVYWYQQSLDQGLQFLIQYYNGEERAKGNILERFSAQQFPDLHSELNLSSLELGDSALYFCASSQGGRQETQYFGPGTRLLVL.

CDR3 region: CASSPTGVPWEQYF. The CDR3 nucleotides read TGTGCCAGCAGCCCGACAGGGGTCCCCTGGGAGCAGTACTTC. The chain has TRBV13 and TRBJ2-7; TRBD1 aligns across 8 bases. J was trimmed by 7 bases and V by 5 bases; bases with no gene match: 10. This CDR3 contains 14 residues. Germline assignment: CDR1 PRHDT and CDR2 FYEKMQ (reference sequence).

There are a few counts of this clone. The rearrangement uses TRBV6-5 and TRBJ2-3, with unresolved D. The V end was cut by 7 bases, the J end by 0 bases, with 11 bases between. The germline CDR1 and CDR2 sequences are MNHEY and SVGAGI. The CDR3 runs 14 residues. The CDR3 nucleotides are TGTGCCAGCACCTCTGGTCGGAGCACAGATACGCAGTATTTT. Its translation: CASTSGRSTDTQYF.

On this clone: Relative to the germline gene, one junction end is altered; a read error may explain this. The J gene is TRBJ2-5, the V gene TRBV7-7, with 7 bases lining up with TRBD1. Per germline, CDR1 SSHAT and CDR2 FNYEAQ (reference sequence). This CDR3 is 14 amino acids long. In nucleotides, the CDR3 is TGTGCTAGCAGCTTAACAGGGGTCGTTGGGACCCAGTACTTC. It yields the protein CASSLTGVVGTQYF.